Listed here are 28 T cell receptor beta chains from one sample, sequenced in a study of blood T cell repertoires in COVID-19. The method was immunoSEQ multiplex PCR; TCRdb's version includes in-frame clones alone and lacks a portion of them. The sample carries about 45,000 clones, approximately 88% recorded once. The specimen sequenced was peripheral blood. These receptors came from a human donor in a cohort sampled during active COVID-19.

The chain recombines TRBV11-2 with TRBJ1-1, with D possibly matching TRBD1 (6 bases). Trimming took 3 bases from V and 0 from J, leaving 11 bases between them. There are 15 residues in the CDR3. Germline V CDR1 and CDR2: SGHAT, FQNNGV. CDR3: CASSFNRALNTEAFF. The CDR3 nucleotides are TGTGCCAGCAGCTTCAACAGGGCTCTGAACACTGAAGCTTTCTTT. Full variable domain (outside the CDR3, taken from reference TRBV11-2 and TRBJ1-1): EAGVAQSPRYKIIEKRQSVAFWCNPISGHATLYWYQQILGQGPKLLIQFQNNGVVDDSQLPKDRFSAERLKGVDSTLKIQPAKLEDSAVYLCASSFNRALNTEAFFGQGTRLTVV.

This clone was found a few times. The chain combines TRBV7-9 with TRBJ1-1, with 7 bases fitting TRBD1. The length of the CDR3 is 16 residues. V gave up 5 bases and J gave up 0 bases; unmatched junction bases: 9. CDR1 and CDR2 (germline): SEHNR, FQNEAQ (reference sequence). The CDR3 sequence is CASSHRDSGLNTEAFF. The DNA for the CDR3 is TGTGCCAGCAGCCACAGGGACAGTGGGTTGAACACTGAAGCTTTCTTT.

J is TRBJ1-2 and V is TRBV19; D perhaps matches TRBD1 (6 bases). Germline CDR1 is LNHDA and CDR2 is SQIVND (reference sequence). The ends were cut back, 4 bases at V and 2 bases at J, with 14 bases in the middle. CDR3 length equals 15 residues. The CDR3 sequence: CASSSADSLNYGYTF. The CDR3 DNA reads as TGTGCCAGTAGTAGCGCGGACAGCTTAAACTATGGCTACACCTTC.

The rearrangement uses TRBV6-6 and TRBJ2-6; weak D call: TRBD1 (5 bases). The CDR3 has 16 amino acids. Germline V CDR1 and CDR2: MNHNY, SVGAGI (reference sequence). The V and J ends lost 7 bases and 0 bases respectively, with 13 bases between them. DNA of the CDR3: TGTGCCAGCAACAGCAGGGTTTTCTCTGGGGCCAACGTCCTGACTTTC. Translating gives CASNSRVFSGANVLTF.

The chain has TRBV5-1 and TRBJ1-2; TRBD1 aligns across 7 bases. The germline CDR1 and CDR2 sequences are SGHRS and YFSETQ. The V segment lost 5 bases and the J segment 5 bases; nucleotides outside the gene matches: 3. This CDR3 has 12 residues. CDR3 coding DNA: TGCGCCAGCAGACAGGGGACTTATGGCTACACCTTC. This translates into CASRQGTYGYTF.

This sequence joins TRBV5-1 and TRBJ2-3, with TRBD1 matching over 7 bases. V was pared by 5 bases and J by 2 bases, with 8 bases of the junction left unmatched. Per germline, CDR1 SGHRS and CDR2 YFSETQ. The CDR3 consists of 15 residues. For the CDR3, the DNA is TGCGCCAGCAGATATCGACAGGGATCCACAGATACGCAGTATTTT. This translates into CASRYRQGSTDTQYF.

This clone was recorded once. The genes are TRBV10-1 and TRBJ2-5, with D possibly TRBD1 on 6 matching bases. Trimming removed 2 bases at V and 2 bases at J, with 15 bases between. Germline CDR1 reads WNHNN; CDR2 reads SYGVQD (reference sequence). CDR3 length equals 16 residues. CDR3 amino acids: CASSEAGAIEQETQYF. CDR3 DNA: TGCGCCAGCAGTGAGGCAGGGGCGATAGAACAAGAGACCCAGTACTTC.

The V call is TRBV7-2, the J call TRBJ1-2, with D tentatively TRBD1 (5 bases). V lost 0 bases to trimming and J lost 1 base, with 15 bases between them. CDR3 length: 17 residues. Germline V lookup: CDR1 SGHTA, CDR2 FQGNSA. The chain's CDR3 is CASSLAFGVGLNYGYTF. The CDR3 DNA sequence: TGTGCCAGCAGCTTAGCTTTCGGGGTGGGACTTAACTATGGCTACACCTTC.

This chain links TRBV5-5 with TRBJ1-6; the match to TRBD1 covers 9 bases. Germline V gives CDR1 SGHKS, CDR2 YYEKEE (reference sequence). V gave up 4 bases and J gave up 7 bases; unmatched junction bases: 3. The CDR3 length is 14 residues. The DNA of the CDR3 is TGTGCCAGCAGCCGGACAGGGGACAATTCACCCCTCCACTTT. This sequence encodes CASSRTGDNSPLHF. The full variable domain, its missing parts supplied by reference TRBV5-5 and TRBJ1-6, is DAGVTQSPTHLIKTRGQQVTLRCSPISGHKSVSWYQQVLGQGPQFIFQYYEKEERGRGNFPDRFSARQFPNYSSELNVNALLLGDSALYLCASSRTGDNSPLHFGNGTRLTVT.

The chain is built from TRBV10-3 and TRBJ2-1; D possibly corresponds to TRBD1 (5 bases). The CDR3 contains 13 residues. Germline values: CDR1 ENHRY, CDR2 SYGVKD. The V end lost 7 bases, the J end lost 1 base, and 8 bases lay between the germline ends. CDR3 amino acids: CAIKSGSYNEQFF. DNA for the CDR3: TGTGCCATCAAGTCAGGGTCCTACAATGAGCAGTTCTTC.

This chain uses TRBV2 with TRBJ1-1; 8 bases match TRBD1. This CDR3 region has 12 residues. Germline CDR1 SNHLY, CDR2 FYNNEI. V shed 10 bases and J 1 base; nucleotides not matched to a gene: 2. The CDR3 coding sequence is TGTGCCACGGGGACAGGGAACACTGAAGCTTTCTTT. This sequence encodes CATGTGNTEAFF. Combining the CDR3 with reference TRBV2 and TRBJ1-1 gives the whole variable domain EPEVTQTPSHQVTQMGQEVILRCVPISNHLYFYWYRQILGQKVEFLVSFYNNEISEKSEIFDDQFSVERPDGSNFTLKIRSTKLEDSAMYFCATGTGNTEAFFGQGTRLTVV.

The chain joins TRBV4-3 to TRBJ1-1; the D gene is possibly TRBD1 (5 bases). Germline V gene lookup returns CDR1 LGHNA and CDR2 YSLEER. The V end lost 1 base, the J end lost 3 bases, and 6 bases lay between the germline ends. This CDR3 has 13 residues. The CDR3 region is CASSQGQYTEAFF. Written as DNA, the CDR3 is TGCGCCAGCAGCCAAGGACAGTACACTGAAGCTTTCTTT.

The V gene is TRBV6-5, the J gene TRBJ1-2, with TRBD1 matching over 10 bases. V lost 2 bases and J lost 5; bases outside the gene matches: 2. Germline assignment: CDR1 MNHEY and CDR2 SVGAGI. CDR3 length equals 14 residues. CDR3 amino acids: CASSYGTGAYGYTF. The CDR3 DNA reads TGTGCCAGCAGTTACGGGACAGGGGCGTATGGCTACACCTTC.

The sample holds a few counts of this clone. The gene calls are TRBV11-2 and TRBJ2-7; D remains unclear. Germline CDR1 reads SGHAT; CDR2 reads FQNNGV. This CDR3 has 14 residues. Trimming stripped 5 bases from V and 3 bases from J, with 14 bases between. The CDR3 DNA sequence: TGTGCCAGCAGCCCCATATGGGCCAACTACGAGCAGTACTTC. Amino acids: CASSPIWANYEQYF.

This chain links TRBV3-1 (or the pseudogene TRBV3-2) with TRBJ1-5, with 7 bases that match TRBD1. The CDR3 covers 17 residues. V dropped 0 bases and J dropped 6; count of bases not matched to a gene: 11. The germline V gene has CDR1 LGHDT and CDR2 YNNKEL (reference sequence). The CDR3 DNA reads as TGTGCCAGCAGCCAAGATTCGGCAGGGGGATTTTCTCAGCCCCAGCATTTT. This codes for CASSQDSAGGFSQPQHF.

The chain couples TRBV27 to TRBJ2-5; TRBD1 aligns across 7 bases. The germline CDR1 and CDR2 sequences are MNHEY and SMNVEV (reference sequence). The V and J ends lost 2 bases and 5 bases, in that order; junction bases with no gene match: 5. The CDR3 totals 14 residues. The DNA of the CDR3 is TGTGCCAGCAGTTTAAGGGGGCGCATGGAGACCCAGTACTTC. It translates to CASSLRGRMETQYF.

J is TRBJ1-2 and V is TRBV6-2 or TRBV6-3; D is ambiguous. The CDR3 sequence is 17 residues long. CDR1 is MNHEY and CDR2 is SVGEGT in the germline V gene. V lost 2 bases to trimming and J lost 5 bases, with 21 bases between them. The CDR3 is CASSYDRSGTNPYGYTF. The CDR3 DNA follows: TGTGCCAGCAGTTACGATCGGTCGGGAACGAACCCGTATGGCTACACCTTC.

This clone has only one observation. This chain joins TRBV11-2 and TRBJ2-7; a weak D match, TRBD1 (6 bases). Trimming took 5 bases from V and 0 from J, leaving 20 bases between them. Looked up from germline, CDR1 is SGHAT and CDR2 is FQNNGV. CDR3 size: 17 residues. CDR3 region: CASSPLTGTQSSYEQYF. The CDR3 DNA sequence: TGTGCCAGCAGCCCCCTCACCGGGACACAAAGCTCCTACGAGCAGTACTTC.

The V gene is TRBV19, the J gene TRBJ1-2; 8 bases map to TRBD1. The CDR3 consists of 16 residues. The V gene end was trimmed by 0 bases and the J gene end by 6 bases; junction bases not matched to a gene: 9. CDR1 and CDR2 from the germline V gene are LNHDA and SQIVND (reference sequence). The CDR3 loop reads CASSIDRGTGKHGYTF. CDR3 DNA: TGTGCCAGTAGTATAGATCGCGGGACAGGCAAGCATGGCTACACCTTC.

The chain is built from TRBV6-1 and TRBJ2-7, with 7 bases fitting TRBD1. CDR3 length: 15 residues. The germline gives CDR1 MNHNS, CDR2 SASEGT. V shed 2 bases and J 2 bases; nucleotides not matched to a gene: 6. The CDR3 spells CASSEPGQRAYEQYF. The CDR3 nucleotides read TGTGCCAGCAGTGAACCGGGACAGAGGGCCTACGAGCAGTACTTC.

The chain combines TRBV19 with TRBJ2-7; D is ambiguous. The germline V gene encodes CDR1 LNHDA and CDR2 SQIVND (reference sequence). Trimming stripped 2 bases from V and 2 bases from J, with 7 bases between. The CDR3 runs to 13 residues. DNA of the CDR3: TGTGCCAGTAGTATACTTCCGGCCTACGAGCAGTACTTC. It is translated as CASSILPAYEQYF.

The chain couples TRBV7-6 to TRBJ2-7; 11 bases map to TRBD2. CDR3 length: 16 residues. V lost 2 bases to trimming and J lost 2 bases; unmatched junction nucleotides: 5. In germline, CDR1 is SGHVS, CDR2 FNYEAQ. The CDR3 loop reads CASSLTSGGLAYEQYF. CDR3 bases: TGTGCCAGCAGCTTAACTAGCGGGGGACTTGCCTACGAGCAGTACTTC.

This chain uses TRBV7-2 with TRBJ1-2; 10 bases fit TRBD1. The V and J ends lost 8 bases and 4 bases, in that order; junction bases with no gene match: 4. Germline CDR1 reads SGHTA; CDR2 reads FQGNSA. There are 13 residues in the CDR3. CDR3 sequence: CASRDRGPYGYTF. The CDR3 DNA reads as TGTGCCAGCCGGGACAGGGGTCCCTATGGCTACACCTTC.

This chain connects TRBV20-1 to TRBJ1-2; the D gene is possibly TRBD1 (5 bases). V was cut by 3 bases and J by 4 bases, with 9 bases left in between. Germline loops: CDR1 DFQATT, CDR2 SNEGSKA (reference sequence). This CDR3 spans 12 amino acids. This CDR3 reads CSASPGGYGYTF. CDR3 coding DNA: TGCAGTGCTAGTCCCGGGGGCTATGGCTACACCTTC.

The chain joins TRBV27 to TRBJ1-2; TRBD1 might be the D (5 bases). Germline loops: CDR1 MNHEY, CDR2 SMNVEV (reference sequence). This CDR3 has 15 amino acids. The ends were cut back, 5 bases at V and 8 bases at J, with 21 bases in the middle. The CDR3 DNA reads as TGTGCCAGCAGTGACGCTGACAGTGCCCGTCAGGGCTACACCTTC. This codes for CASSDADSARQGYTF.

The rearrangement joins TRBV4-3 to TRBJ2-6, with D possibly being TRBD1 (6 bases). CDR1 is LGHNA and CDR2 is YSLEER in the germline V gene. This CDR3 comprises 17 residues. Between the trimmed V and J ends, which lost 5 bases and 0 bases, there was a span of 14 bases. This CDR3 is CASSTGMSGSGANVLTF. The CDR3 nucleotides read TGCGCCAGCAGCACAGGGATGAGCGGCTCTGGGGCCAACGTCCTGACTTTC.

This clone has only one observation. V is TRBV19 and J is TRBJ2-7, with 7 positions matching TRBD1. This CDR3 is 13 amino acids long. V was pared by 6 bases and J by 6 bases, with 8 bases of the junction left unmatched. Germline values: CDR1 LNHDA, CDR2 SQIVND (reference sequence). The CDR3 DNA reads TGTGCCAGTAGCCCGACAGGGTTTACCGAGCAGTACTTC. This gives the protein CASSPTGFTEQYF.

The CDR3 protein is CASGGNYNSPLHF. CDR3 DNA: TGTGCCAGTGGGGGGAACTATAATTCACCCCTCCACTTT. The V and J genes are TRBV19 and TRBJ1-6; a possible D gene is TRBD1 (5 bases). V was clipped by 8 bases and J by 3 bases, with 8 bases between them. Germline V CDR1 and CDR2: LNHDA, SQIVND (reference sequence). The CDR3 length is 13 residues.